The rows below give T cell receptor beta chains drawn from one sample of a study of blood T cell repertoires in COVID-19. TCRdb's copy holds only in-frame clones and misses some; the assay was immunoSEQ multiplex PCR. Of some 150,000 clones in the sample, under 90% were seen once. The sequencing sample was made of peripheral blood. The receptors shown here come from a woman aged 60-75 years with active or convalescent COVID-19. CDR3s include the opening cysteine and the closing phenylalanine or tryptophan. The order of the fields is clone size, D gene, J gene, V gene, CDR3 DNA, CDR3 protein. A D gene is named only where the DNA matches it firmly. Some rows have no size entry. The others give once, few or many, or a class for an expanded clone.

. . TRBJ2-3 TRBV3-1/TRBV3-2 TGTGCCAGCAGCCAAAATCAGGGGATGCGCACAGATACGCAGTATTTT CASSQNQGMRTDTQYF
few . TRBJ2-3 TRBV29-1 TGCAGCTCTTCCCTCCTCGTCCCGTCAGATACGCAGTATTTT CSSSLLVPSDTQYF
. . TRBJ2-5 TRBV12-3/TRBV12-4 TGTGCCAGCAGGGGGAGCTCCCCGACCCAGTACTTC CASRGSSPTQYF
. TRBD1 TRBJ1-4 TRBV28 TGTGCCAGCAGTCTGGGACAGGGGGAATTGGCAACTAATGAAAAACTGTTTTTT CASSLGQGELATNEKLFF
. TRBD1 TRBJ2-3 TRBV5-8 TGTGCCAGCAGCCGGACAGGAGCGTCCCAAGATACGCAGTATTTT CASSRTGASQDTQYF
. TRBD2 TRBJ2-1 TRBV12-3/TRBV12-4 TGTGCAGCCGGGGCGGGAGGCTACAATGAGCAGTTCTTC CAAGAGGYNEQFF
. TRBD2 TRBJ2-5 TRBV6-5 TGTGCCAGCACGGGACTAGTGGCGCGGGAGACCCAGTACTTC CASTGLVARETQYF
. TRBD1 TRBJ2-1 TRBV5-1 TGCGCCAGCAGGGAACAGGGGGCCCCTTACAATGAGCAGTTCTTC CASREQGAPYNEQFF
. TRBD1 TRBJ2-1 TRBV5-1 TGCGCCAGCAGCGAGGGACAGTACAATGAGCAGTTCTTC CASSEGQYNEQFF
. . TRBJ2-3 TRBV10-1 TGCGCCAGCAGTGAGATCGGGGGAATAAGATCAGATACGCAGTATTTT CASSEIGGIRSDTQYF
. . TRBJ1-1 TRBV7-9 TGTGCCAGCAGGGCGGACAGCTTCGAGAACACTGAAGCTTTCTTT CASRADSFENTEAFF
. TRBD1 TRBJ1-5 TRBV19 TGTGCCAGTAGTTTGAAGACAGGGGGCAATCAGCCCCAGCATTTT CASSLKTGGNQPQHF
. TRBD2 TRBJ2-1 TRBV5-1 TGCGCCACCACCGCCGGGACTAGCGGGACTAATGAGCAGTTCTTC CATTAGTSGTNEQFF
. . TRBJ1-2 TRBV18 TGTGCCAGCTCACCACAAAGGGGCGCAGGCTACACCTTC CASSPQRGAGYTF
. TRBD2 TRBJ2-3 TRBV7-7 TGTGCTAGCAGCCGCGGACTAGCGGGAGGTTTAGATACGCAGTATTTT CASSRGLAGGLDTQYF
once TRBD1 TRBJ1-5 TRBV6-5 TGTGCCAGCAGCTCCGGGACAGGGTTCAATCAGCCCCAGCATTTT CASSSGTGFNQPQHF
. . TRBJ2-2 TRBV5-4 TGTGCCAGCAGCTTGGGTACAACCGGGGAGCTGTTTTTT CASSLGTTGELFF
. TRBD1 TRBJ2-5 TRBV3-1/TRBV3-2 TGTGCCAGCAGCCATCCGGGACAGGGTTTAGAGACCCAGTACTTC CASSHPGQGLETQYF
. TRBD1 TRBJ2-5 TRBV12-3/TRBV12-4 TGTGCCAGCAGGGGGGACAGGGGGACCCAGTACTTC CASRGDRGTQYF
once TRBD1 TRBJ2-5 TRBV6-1 TGTGCCAGCAGTGAACCGGGACAGGGGCAAGAGACCCAGTACTTC CASSEPGQGQETQYF